The 14 T cell receptor beta chains in this list originate from one sample, sequenced in a study of regulatory T cells in long-lasting Graves disease. HTBI primers from iRepertoire and Arm-PCR of CDR3 regions yielded the TCR beta libraries. TCRdb re-called the multiplex PCR reads with MiXCR, one entry per CDR3 protein. The sample consists of 350,000 to 500,000 distinct CDR3 sequences, about 15% of them appearing once. As for time point: newly diagnosed GD, antithyroid drugs for less than 3 months. The authors made the TCR library using RNA they extracted from PBMCs. The same data also went into a second study, on T cells in Graves' hyperthyroidism and ophthalmopathy.

Sequenced here: peripheral blood mononuclear cells (PBMCs), sampled at new diagnosis, from a patient treated with antithyroid drugs. These receptors came from a woman in her 30s with Graves disease.

This clonotype was detected only once. V is TRBV12-3 or TRBV12-4 and J is TRBJ2-7, with 10 bases that match TRBD2. Trimming took 4 bases from V and 5 from J; bases not matched to a gene: 5. The CDR3 is made up of 14 amino acids. The CDR3 DNA reads as TGTGCCAGCAGTTCCCGACTAGCGGGCGACGAGCAGTACTTC. Translation: CASSSRLAGDEQYF.

In this sample, this clonotype turned up many times. This chain links TRBV18 with TRBJ2-4; 14 bases are a match to TRBD2. The CDR3 is made up of 15 amino acids. The junction had 3 bases not matched to a gene; V was cut back by 0 bases and J by 11 bases. Looked up from germline, CDR1 is KGHSH and CDR2 is LQKENI. CDR3 protein: CASSPPGLAGEFQYF. CDR3 nucleotide sequence: TGTGCCAGCTCACCACCGGGACTAGCGGGAGAATTTCAGTACTTC.

This clonotype was observed a handful of times. The chain carries TRBV18 and TRBJ2-7, with TRBD2 identical over 8 bases. Germline CDR1 and CDR2: KGHSH and LQKENI. The junction had 10 bases not matched to a gene; V was cut back by 0 bases and J by 6 bases. The length of the CDR3 is 16 residues. CDR3 sequence reads: CASSPPGAGVACEQYF. The CDR3 DNA follows: TGTGCCAGCTCACCACCCGGAGCGGGAGTGGCCTGCGAGCAGTACTTC.

This rearrangement joins TRBV2 to TRBJ2-4; 13 nucleotides agree with TRBD2. Germline CDR1 reads SNHLY; CDR2 reads FYNNEI. The CDR3 is 17 residues long. Trimming at V came to 3 bases and at J to 1 base, leaving 3 bases not matched to a gene. The CDR3 protein is CASSDGTSGIAKNIQYF. CDR3 sequence (DNA): TGTGCCAGCAGTGATGGGACTAGCGGGATTGCCAAAAACATTCAGTACTTC.

This clonotype was seen at least ten times. The gene calls are TRBV6-2 or TRBV6-3 and TRBJ2-1; D is undetermined. Trimming left V 2 bases short and J 8 bases short, with 19 bases between. This CDR3 is built from 16 residues. Per the germline V gene, CDR1 is MNHEY and CDR2 is SVGEGT. CDR3: CASSYPPNSLSDEQFF. The DNA for the CDR3 is TGTGCCAGCAGTTACCCCCCTAACTCTCTTTCGGATGAGCAGTTCTTC.

This clonotype was detected ten times or more. This sequence joins TRBV14 and TRBJ2-1, with no clear D. The DNA end is a closer match to TRBJ2-5, so the J assignment may be wrong. The CDR3 consists of 12 residues. From germline, CDR1 is SGHDN and CDR2 FVKESK. The CDR3 region has the DNA TGTGCCAGCAGTGACCTCAGGGAGACCCAGTACTTC. Protein sequence: CASSDLRETQYF.

This rearrangement joins TRBV20-1 to TRBJ2-3; 7 bases are shared with TRBD2. With V trimmed by 4 bases and J by 4 bases, 8 bases remained unmatched. CDR1 and CDR2 from the germline V gene are DFQATT and SNEGSKA (reference sequence). The CDR3 extends over 14 amino acids. The CDR3: CSAIPGGGPDTQYF. CDR3 nucleotides: TGCAGTGCTATCCCGGGGGGAGGGCCAGATACGCAGTATTTT.

In its sample, this clonotype was seen many times. The chain links TRBV28 to TRBJ2-7; 10 bases are a match to TRBD2. Losses at the gene ends were 5 bases for V and 5 bases for J; bases not matched to a gene: 9. From germline, CDR1 is MDHEN and CDR2 SYDVKM. CDR3 length: 15 amino acids. The CDR3 bases are TGTGCCAGCAGTCCTCCTAGCGGGAGTCCCCACGAGCAGTACTTC. Translating it yields CASSPPSGSPHEQYF.

This clonotype was counted at least ten times. The J gene is TRBJ2-3, the V gene TRBV6-5; D remains unclear. Germline V gene data show CDR1 as MNHEY and CDR2 as SVGAGI. V gave up 0 bases and J gave up 2 bases, with 9 bases separating them. This CDR3 contains 15 residues. The CDR3 is CASSYSRGFTDTQYF. CDR3 nucleotide sequence: TGTGCCAGCAGTTACTCGAGAGGTTTCACAGATACGCAGTATTTT.

This clonotype has at least ten counts. The chain employs TRBV7-2 and TRBJ2-7; 7 bases match TRBD1. Germline assignment: CDR1 SGHTA and CDR2 FQGNSA. Trimming removed 4 bases from V and 2 bases from J; junction bases left unmatched: 8. There are 15 residues in the CDR3. This chain's CDR3 is CASSSTGHQAYEQYF. DNA for the CDR3: TGTGCCAGCAGCTCGACAGGGCACCAGGCCTACGAGCAGTACTTC.

There are many counts of this clonotype. This chain uses TRBV18 with TRBJ2-7; a possible D gene is TRBD1 (6 bases). CDR3 length: 15 amino acids. Germline V CDR1 and CDR2: KGHSH, LQKENI. V dropped 3 bases and J dropped 3 bases, with 15 bases sitting between them. The CDR3 loop reads CASSPGTSGHYEQYF. For the CDR3, the DNA is TGTGCCAGCTCACCCGGGACAAGCGGACACTACGAGCAGTACTTC.

This clonotype has a count of ten or more. The rearrangement uses TRBV4-1 and TRBJ1-1, with D possibly being TRBD1 (5 bases). The germline V and J ends were trimmed by 4 bases and 1 base, with 13 bases remaining between them. Germline values: CDR1 MGHRA, CDR2 YSYEKL. This CDR3 comprises 15 residues. The DNA for the CDR3 is TGCGCCAGCAGCCTTCTCGGGGCTGAGAACACTGAAGCTTTCTTT. Encoded protein: CASSLLGAENTEAFF.

This clonotype occurred many times. This sequence joins TRBV27 and TRBJ2-5, with 12 bases fitting TRBD2. The CDR3 length is 16 residues. V gave up 4 bases and J gave up 5 bases; unmatched junction bases: 8. The germline V gene has CDR1 MNHEY and CDR2 SMNVEV (reference sequence). The CDR3 sequence: CASSSWTSGVRETQYF. DNA for the CDR3: TGTGCCAGCAGTTCTTGGACTAGCGGGGTACGTGAGACCCAGTACTTC.

The genes are TRBV7-2 and TRBJ1-3; no definite D call. V dropped 6 bases and J dropped 0 bases, with 12 bases sitting between them. Germline values: CDR1 SGHTA, CDR2 FQGNSA. CDR3 length: 15 residues. The CDR3 DNA reads TGTGCCAGCAGTTCGATGTGGGGCTCTGGAAACACCATATATTTT. Translating it yields CASSSMWGSGNTIYF. Filled out from reference TRBV7-2 and TRBJ1-3, the complete variable domain reads GAGVSQSPSNKVTEKGKDVELRCDPISGHTALYWYRQSLGQGLEFLIYFQGNSAPDKSGLPSDRFSAERTGGSVSTLTIQRTQQEDSAVYLCASSSMWGSGNTIYFGEGSWLTVV.